What follows are 3 T cell receptor beta chains derived from one specimen sequenced in a study of cytomegalovirus exposure and HLA in healthy donors. Both 60 Vbeta primers and 13 Jbeta primers went into the PCR. Sequencing used immunoSEQ multiplex PCR; TCRdb keeps in-frame clones, though not all of them. This table has tens of thousands of clones, roughly 60% appearing once. Sequencing was done on a sample of PBMCs. These TCRs come from a human donor in good health.

V usage is TRBV30 and J usage is TRBJ1-2; D possibly corresponds to TRBD1 (5 bases). Germline assignment: CDR1 GTSNPN and CDR2 SVGIG (reference sequence). CDR3 length equals 14 residues. Trimming took 3 bases from V and 4 from J, leaving 15 bases between them. CDR3 nucleotide sequence: TGTGCCTGGAGAGGAGGGGAGGCCCCCTATGGCTACACCTTC. This codes for CAWRGGEAPYGYTF.

The chain couples TRBV5-8 to TRBJ1-4, with D possibly TRBD1 on 5 matching bases. Germline V gene data show CDR1 as SGHTS and CDR2 as YDEGEE. The germline V and J ends were trimmed by 0 bases and 0 bases, with 15 bases remaining between them. The CDR3 runs to 18 residues. For the CDR3, the DNA is TGTGCCAGCAGCTTGGGCGGACAAATTATTGCAACTAATGAAAAACTGTTTTTT. Translating it yields CASSLGGQIIATNEKLFF.

This chain connects TRBV15 to TRBJ2-2; D possibly corresponds to TRBD2 (6 bases). This CDR3 is built from 16 residues. Trimming removed 0 bases at V and 6 bases at J, with 14 bases between. Germline lookup yields CDR1 LNHNV and CDR2 YYDKDF (reference sequence). For the CDR3, the DNA is TGTGCCACCAGCAGAGATCCCACCGGGGAGGCCGGGGAGCTGTTTTTT. This translates into CATSRDPTGEAGELFF.